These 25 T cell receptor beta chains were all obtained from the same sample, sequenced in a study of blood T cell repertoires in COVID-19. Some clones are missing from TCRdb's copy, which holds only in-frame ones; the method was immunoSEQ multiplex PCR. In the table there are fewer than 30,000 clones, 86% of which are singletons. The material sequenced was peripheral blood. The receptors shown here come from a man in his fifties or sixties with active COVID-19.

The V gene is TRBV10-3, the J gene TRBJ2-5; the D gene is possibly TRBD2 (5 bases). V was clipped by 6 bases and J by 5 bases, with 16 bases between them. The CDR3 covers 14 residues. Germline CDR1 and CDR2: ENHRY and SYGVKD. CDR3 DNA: TGTGCCATCAGCCAAGGATGGCGCGGGGAGACCCAGTACTTC. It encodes CAISQGWRGETQYF.

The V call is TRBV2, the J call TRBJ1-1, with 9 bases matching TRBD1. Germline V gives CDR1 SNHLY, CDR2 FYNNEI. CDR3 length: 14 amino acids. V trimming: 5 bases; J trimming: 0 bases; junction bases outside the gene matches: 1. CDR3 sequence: CASSTGGMNTEAFF. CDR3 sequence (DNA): TGTGCCAGCAGTACAGGGGGCATGAACACTGAAGCTTTCTTT.

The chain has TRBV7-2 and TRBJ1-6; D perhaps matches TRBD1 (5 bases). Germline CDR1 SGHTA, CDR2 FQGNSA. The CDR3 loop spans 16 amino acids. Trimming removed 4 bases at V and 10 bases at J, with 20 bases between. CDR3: CASSSARVHPRSPLHF. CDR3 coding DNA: TGTGCCAGCAGCTCCGCCAGGGTCCACCCCCGATCACCCCTCCACTTT.

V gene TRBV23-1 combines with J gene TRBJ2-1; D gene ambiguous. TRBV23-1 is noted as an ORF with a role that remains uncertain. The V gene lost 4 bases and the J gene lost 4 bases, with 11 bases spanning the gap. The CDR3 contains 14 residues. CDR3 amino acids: CASSLAPFYNEQFF. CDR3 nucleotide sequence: TGCGCCAGCAGTCTGGCCCCCTTTTACAATGAGCAGTTCTTC.

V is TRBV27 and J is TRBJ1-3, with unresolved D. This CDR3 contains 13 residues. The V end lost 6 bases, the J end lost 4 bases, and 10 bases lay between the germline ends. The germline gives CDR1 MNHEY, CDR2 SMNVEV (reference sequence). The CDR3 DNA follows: TGTGCCAGCAGACAAACGGGGGGAAACACCATATATTTT. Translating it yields CASRQTGGNTIYF.

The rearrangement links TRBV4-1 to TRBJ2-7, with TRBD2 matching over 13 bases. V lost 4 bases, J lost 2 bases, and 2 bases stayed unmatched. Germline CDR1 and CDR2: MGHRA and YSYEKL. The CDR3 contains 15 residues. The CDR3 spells CASSLGLAGTYEQYF. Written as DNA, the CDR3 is TGCGCCAGCAGCCTGGGACTAGCGGGAACCTACGAGCAGTACTTC.

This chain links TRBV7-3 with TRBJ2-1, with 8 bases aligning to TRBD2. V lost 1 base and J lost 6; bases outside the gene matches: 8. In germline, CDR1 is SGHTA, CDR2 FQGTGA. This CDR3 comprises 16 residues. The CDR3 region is CASSLNPPRGGNEQFF. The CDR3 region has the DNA TGTGCCAGCAGCTTAAATCCACCTCGGGGGGGCAATGAGCAGTTCTTC.

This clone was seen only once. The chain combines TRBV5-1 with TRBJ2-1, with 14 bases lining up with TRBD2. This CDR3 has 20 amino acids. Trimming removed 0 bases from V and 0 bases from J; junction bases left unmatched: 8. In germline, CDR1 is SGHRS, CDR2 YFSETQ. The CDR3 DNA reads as TGCGCCAGCAGCTTGGCCCCGCGTGGGACTAGCGGGAGCTCCTACAATGAGCAGTTCTTC. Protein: CASSLAPRGTSGSSYNEQFF.

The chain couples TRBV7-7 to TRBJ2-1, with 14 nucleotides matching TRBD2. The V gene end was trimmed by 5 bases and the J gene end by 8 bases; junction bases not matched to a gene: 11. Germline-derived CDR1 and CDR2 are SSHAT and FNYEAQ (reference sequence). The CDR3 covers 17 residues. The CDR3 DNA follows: TGTGCCAGCAGCCCACTAGGACTAGCGGGAGGCATCTATGAGCAGTTCTTC. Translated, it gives CASSPLGLAGGIYEQFF.

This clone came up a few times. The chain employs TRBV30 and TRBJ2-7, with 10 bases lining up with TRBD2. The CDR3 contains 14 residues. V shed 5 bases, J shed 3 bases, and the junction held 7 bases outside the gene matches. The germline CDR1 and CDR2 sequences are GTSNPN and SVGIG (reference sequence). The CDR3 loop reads CAWGPGLALYEQYF. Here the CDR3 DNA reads TGTGCCTGGGGTCCGGGACTAGCGCTCTACGAGCAGTACTTC.

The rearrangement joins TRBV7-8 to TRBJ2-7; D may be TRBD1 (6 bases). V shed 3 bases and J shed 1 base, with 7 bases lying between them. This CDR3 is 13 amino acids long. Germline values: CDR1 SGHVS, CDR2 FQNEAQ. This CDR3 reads CASSFRGSYEQYF. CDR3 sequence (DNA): TGTGCCAGCAGCTTCAGGGGTTCCTACGAGCAGTACTTC.

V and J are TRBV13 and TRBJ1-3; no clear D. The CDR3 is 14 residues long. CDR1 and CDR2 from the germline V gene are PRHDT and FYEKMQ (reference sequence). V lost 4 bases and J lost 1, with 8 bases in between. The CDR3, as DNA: TGTGCCAGCAGCTCCCTTCTTTCTGGAAACACCATATATTTT. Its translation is CASSSLLSGNTIYF.

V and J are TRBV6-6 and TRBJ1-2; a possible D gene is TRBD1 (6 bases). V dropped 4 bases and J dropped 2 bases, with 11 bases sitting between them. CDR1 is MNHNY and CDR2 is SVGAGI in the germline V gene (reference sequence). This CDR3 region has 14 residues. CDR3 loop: CASSWVTGNYGYTF. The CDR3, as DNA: TGTGCCAGCAGTTGGGTGACAGGAAACTATGGCTACACCTTC.

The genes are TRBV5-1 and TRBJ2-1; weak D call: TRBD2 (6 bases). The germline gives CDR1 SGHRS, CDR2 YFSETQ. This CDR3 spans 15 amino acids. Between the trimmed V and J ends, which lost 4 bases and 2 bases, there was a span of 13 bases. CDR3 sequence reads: CASSPGTEAYNEQFF. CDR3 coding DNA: TGCGCCAGCAGCCCCGGGACTGAAGCCTACAATGAGCAGTTCTTC.

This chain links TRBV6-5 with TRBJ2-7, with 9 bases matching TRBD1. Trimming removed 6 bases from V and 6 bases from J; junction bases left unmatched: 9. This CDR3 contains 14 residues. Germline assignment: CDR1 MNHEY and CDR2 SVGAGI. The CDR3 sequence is CASSQNRGRLEQYF. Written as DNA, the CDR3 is TGTGCCAGCAGCCAAAACAGGGGGCGGCTCGAGCAGTACTTC.

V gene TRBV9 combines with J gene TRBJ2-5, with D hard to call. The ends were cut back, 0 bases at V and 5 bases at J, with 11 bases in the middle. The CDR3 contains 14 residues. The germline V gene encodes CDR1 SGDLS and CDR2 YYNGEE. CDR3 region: CASSVASGRETQYF. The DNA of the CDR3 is TGTGCCAGCAGCGTAGCTTCAGGTCGCGAGACCCAGTACTTC.

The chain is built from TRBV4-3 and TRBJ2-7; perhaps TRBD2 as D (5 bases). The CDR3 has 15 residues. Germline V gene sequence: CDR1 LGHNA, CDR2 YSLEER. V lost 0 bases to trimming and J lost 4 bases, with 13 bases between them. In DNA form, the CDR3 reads TGCGCCAGCAGCCAAGACATGGCTGGGAGATACGAGCAGTACTTC. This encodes CASSQDMAGRYEQYF.

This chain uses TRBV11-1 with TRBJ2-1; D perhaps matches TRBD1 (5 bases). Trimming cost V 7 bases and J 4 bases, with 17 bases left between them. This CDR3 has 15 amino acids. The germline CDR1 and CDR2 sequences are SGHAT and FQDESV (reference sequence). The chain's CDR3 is CASTLGQAQYNEQFF. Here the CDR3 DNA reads TGTGCCAGCACCTTGGGGCAAGCCCAATACAATGAGCAGTTCTTC. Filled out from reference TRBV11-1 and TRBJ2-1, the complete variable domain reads EAEVAQSPRYKITEKSQAVAFWCDPISGHATLYWYRQILGQGPELLVQFQDESVVDDSQLPKDRFSAERLKGVDSTLKIQPAELGDSAMYLCASTLGQAQYNEQFFGPGTRLTVL.

The CDR3 here is CARSPMLSDRGEPNEKLFF. The DNA for the CDR3 is TGTGCCAGAAGCCCCATGCTCTCGGACAGGGGAGAGCCTAATGAAAAACTGTTTTTT. The genes are TRBV5-3 and TRBJ1-4; TRBD1 matches 9 bases. TRBV5-3 is known as an ORF, though its function is uncertain. The CDR3 contains 19 residues. V gave up 4 bases and J gave up 3 bases; unmatched junction bases: 16.

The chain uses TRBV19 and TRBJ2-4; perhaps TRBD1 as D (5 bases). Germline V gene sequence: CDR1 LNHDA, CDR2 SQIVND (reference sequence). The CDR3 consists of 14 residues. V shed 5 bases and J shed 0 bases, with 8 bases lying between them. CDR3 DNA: TGTGCCAGTAGTTTCAGGGTAGCCAAAAACATTCAGTACTTC. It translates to CASSFRVAKNIQYF.

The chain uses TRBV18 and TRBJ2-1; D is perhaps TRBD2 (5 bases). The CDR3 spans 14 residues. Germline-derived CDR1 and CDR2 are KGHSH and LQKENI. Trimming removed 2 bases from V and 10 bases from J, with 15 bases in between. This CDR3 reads CASSPASRTGEQFF. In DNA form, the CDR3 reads TGTGCCAGCTCACCAGCTAGCAGGACGGGCGAGCAGTTCTTC.

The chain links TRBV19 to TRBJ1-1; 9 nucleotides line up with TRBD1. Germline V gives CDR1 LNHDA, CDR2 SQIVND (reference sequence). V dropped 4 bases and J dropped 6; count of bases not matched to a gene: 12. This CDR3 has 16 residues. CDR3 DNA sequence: TGTGCCAGTAGTAGAAACGGACAGGGGATATCCGCTGAAGCTTTCTTT. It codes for CASSRNGQGISAEAFF.

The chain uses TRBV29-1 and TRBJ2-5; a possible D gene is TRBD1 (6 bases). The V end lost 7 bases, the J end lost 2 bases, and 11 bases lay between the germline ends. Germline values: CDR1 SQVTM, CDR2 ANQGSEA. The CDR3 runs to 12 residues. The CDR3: CSGTTGQETQYF. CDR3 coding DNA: TGCAGCGGAACGACAGGTCAAGAGACCCAGTACTTC.

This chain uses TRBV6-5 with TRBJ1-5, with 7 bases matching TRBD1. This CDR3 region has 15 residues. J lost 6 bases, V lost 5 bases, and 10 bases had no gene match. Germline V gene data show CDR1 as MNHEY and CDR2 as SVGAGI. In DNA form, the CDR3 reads TGTGCCAGCAGTCCAAGTCTCAGGGGGAGTCAGCCCCAGCATTTT. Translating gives CASSPSLRGSQPQHF.

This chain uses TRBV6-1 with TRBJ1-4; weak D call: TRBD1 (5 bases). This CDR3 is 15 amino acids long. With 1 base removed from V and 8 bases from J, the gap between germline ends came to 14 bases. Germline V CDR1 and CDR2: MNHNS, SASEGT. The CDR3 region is CASSEGQTYREKLFF. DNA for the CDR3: TGTGCCAGCAGTGAAGGACAGACCTATCGGGAAAAACTGTTTTTT.